The 18 T cell receptor beta chains below all came from one sample that was sequenced in a study of CD8+CD57+ T cells in acquired aplastic anemia. Profiling of TCR beta VDJ combinations and CDR3 sequences used genomic DNA as template. From the reads, TCRdb called clonotypes with MiXCR, one entry per CDR3 protein. This table holds roughly 260,000 distinct CDR3 sequences, around 45% found once. CD8+CD57+ cell expansion had been shown by flow cytometry in patients chosen for sequencing. The sequenced sample consisted of sorted CD4+, CD8+, or CD8+CD57+ T cells (not recorded which) from PBMCs. These receptor sequences come from a human donor with aplastic anemia.

This clonotype has ten or more counts. This chain uses TRBV6-1 with TRBJ2-3; 12 nucleotides line up with TRBD2. The CDR3 consists of 18 residues. V lost 5 bases and J lost 2; bases outside the gene matches: 11. The germline V gene has CDR1 MNHNS and CDR2 SASEGT. CDR3 region: CASSLPRTSGAVTDTQYF. As DNA, the CDR3 is TGTGCCAGCAGTTTACCCCGGACTAGCGGGGCTGTCACAGATACGCAGTATTTT.

This clonotype showed up just a few times. One base away lies a much larger clone, so this may be a sequencing read error. Given the absence of the conserved phenylalanine or tryptophan at the CDR3 end, a read error is likely. The chain recombines TRBV7-9 with TRBJ2-1; TRBD2 matches at 9 bases. After removal of 2 bases from V and 6 bases from J, the junction contained 5 bases not matched to a gene. Germline V gene sequence: CDR1 SEHNR, CDR2 FQNEAQ (reference sequence). CDR3 length: 15 amino acids. CDR3 region: CASSLTTRGGNEQFL. In DNA, the CDR3 is TGTGCCAGCAGCTTAACCACGCGGGGGGGCAATGAGCAGTTCCTC.

The V and J genes are TRBV6-2 or TRBV6-3 and TRBJ2-7; TRBD2 might be the D (5 bases). The CDR3 extends over 14 amino acids. Looked up from germline, CDR1 is MNHEY and CDR2 is SVGEGT. Trimming shortened V by 4 bases and J by 3 bases, and 13 bases separated the two germline ends. The CDR3 DNA reads as TGTGCCAGCAGTTTCGCTAGCAGGTACTACGAGCAGTACTTC. Translated, it gives CASSFASRYYEQYF.

CDR3 loop: CASSPGQGMHSGNTIYF. The CDR3 nucleotides are TGTGCCAGCAGTCCGGGACAGGGAATGCACTCTGGAAACACCATATATTTT. The chain carries TRBV2 and TRBJ1-3; 9 bases line up with TRBD1. This CDR3 contains 17 residues. J gave up 0 bases and V 5 bases, and 8 bases lay outside the gene matches. CDR1 and CDR2 from the germline V gene are SNHLY and FYNNEI.

This clonotype has at least ten counts. The chain combines TRBV5-5 with TRBJ1-2; D call uncertain. V lost 7 bases and J 8 bases, leaving 18 bases between the germline ends. Looked up from germline, CDR1 is SGHKS and CDR2 is YYEKEE (reference sequence). The CDR3 runs to 13 residues. CDR3 protein: CASRLPTDWGYTF. CDR3 bases: TGTGCCAGCCGATTACCCACGGACTGGGGCTACACCTTC.

This clonotype was observed many times. V and J are TRBV7-2 and TRBJ1-3; 7 bases agree with TRBD1. Germline lookup yields CDR1 SGHTA and CDR2 FQGNSA. The CDR3 runs to 14 residues. Germline trimming cut 7 bases from V and 2 bases from J; bases unmatched to any gene: 5. CDR3 DNA: TGTGCCAGCACCGTCACAGGGGCTGGAAACACCATATATTTT. Amino acid sequence: CASTVTGAGNTIYF.

The V gene is TRBV29-1, the J gene TRBJ2-7; TRBD1 aligns across 8 bases. The CDR3 length is 13 residues. CDR1 and CDR2 (germline): SQVTM, ANQGSEA. V shed 5 bases and J 5 bases; nucleotides not matched to a gene: 8. The DNA of the CDR3 is TGCAGCGTTAAGAAGACAGGGGTTGACGAGCAGTACTTC. Translating gives CSVKKTGVDEQYF.

The chain recombines TRBV10-3 with TRBJ2-3; 8 bases agree with TRBD2. V lost 3 bases, J lost 3 bases, and 2 bases stayed unmatched. In germline, CDR1 is ENHRY, CDR2 SYGVKD. This CDR3 region has 14 residues. This CDR3 is CAISDQRETDTQYF. CDR3 DNA: TGTGCCATCAGTGATCAGCGGGAGACAGATACGCAGTATTTT.

This rearrangement joins TRBV7-6 to TRBJ2-1, with 12 bases lining up with TRBD2. This CDR3 is 14 amino acids long. J was trimmed by 10 bases and V by 6 bases; bases with no gene match: 7. Germline CDR1 reads SGHVS; CDR2 reads FNYEAQ. The CDR3 region is CASSLAGGRLEQFF. The CDR3 nucleotides are TGTGCCAGCAGTCTAGCGGGGGGGCGTCTCGAGCAGTTCTTC.

About this clonotype: A read error may explain this, as a much larger clone is one base away. The V and J genes are TRBV12-3 or TRBV12-4 and TRBJ2-3, with D possibly matching TRBD2 (6 bases). Between the trimmed V and J ends, which lost 1 base and 8 bases, there was a span of 16 bases. This CDR3 has 15 residues. The CDR3 loop reads CASSLVLGAGITQYF. CDR3 nucleotides: TGTGCCAGCAGTTTAGTCTTAGGCGCGGGGATTACGCAGTATTTT.

Notes on this clonotype: The junction departs from the called germline gene at one end, perhaps through a read error. The chain links TRBV2 to TRBJ2-7; D is perhaps TRBD1 or TRBD2 (5 bases each). The CDR3 runs to 14 residues. The germline V gene encodes CDR1 SNHLY and CDR2 FYNNEI. CDR3 nucleotide sequence: TGTGCCAGCAGTTTCCGGGACGGATCCTACAAGCAGTACTTC. Amino acids: CASSFRDGSYKQYF.

There are many counts of this clonotype. The V gene is TRBV19, the J gene TRBJ1-4; D unclear. The length of the CDR3 is 13 residues. The germline V gene has CDR1 LNHDA and CDR2 SQIVND (reference sequence). Between the trimmed V and J ends, which lost 8 bases and 0 bases, there was a span of 7 bases. This chain's CDR3 is CASAGATNEKLFF. CDR3 DNA: TGTGCCAGTGCGGGAGCAACTAATGAAAAACTGTTTTTT.

The rearrangement uses TRBV4-3 and TRBJ2-5, with 7 bases fitting TRBD2. V was pared by 0 bases and J by 4 bases, with 11 bases of the junction left unmatched. This CDR3 has 17 amino acids. The germline V gene has CDR1 LGHNA and CDR2 YSLEER. The CDR3 region has the DNA TGCGCCAGCAGCCAAGATAATACTTTGGGCGGGGGAGAGACCCAGTACTTC. The encoded protein is CASSQDNTLGGGETQYF.

This clonotype appeared many times. J is TRBJ2-7 and V is TRBV9, with D possibly being TRBD2 (7 bases). The CDR3 covers 17 residues. Germline CDR1 is SGDLS and CDR2 is YYNGEE. V gave up 2 bases and J gave up 2 bases, with 20 bases separating them. The CDR3 spells CASSVGGGGTTTYEQYF. CDR3 DNA sequence: TGTGCCAGCAGCGTGGGGGGGGGCGGGACAACGACCTACGAGCAGTACTTC.

Regarding this clonotype: A much larger clone sits a single nucleotide away, making a read error possible. The rearrangement links TRBV7-2 to TRBJ2-7; the D is unclear. The CDR3 is 15 amino acids. Trimming removed 1 base from V and 3 bases from J, with 13 bases in between. Germline lookup yields CDR1 SGHTA and CDR2 FQGNSA. CDR3 sequence: CASSLDAGGRYEQYF. The CDR3 region has the DNA TGTGCCAGCAGCTTAGATGCAGGCGGACGCTACGAGCAGTACTTC. The full variable domain, its missing parts supplied by reference TRBV7-2 and TRBJ2-7, is GAGVSQSPSNKVTEKGKDVELRCDPISGHTALYWYRQSLGQGLEFLIYFQGNSAPDKSGLPSDRFSAERTGGSVSTLTIQRTQQEDSAVYLCASSLDAGGRYEQYFGPGTRLTVT.

This clonotype was observed a handful of times. The rearrangement joins TRBV25-1 to TRBJ1-1; 10 nucleotides match TRBD1. Germline CDR1 and CDR2: MGHDK and SYGVNS. There are 15 residues in the CDR3. V lost 5 bases to trimming and J lost 3 bases; unmatched junction nucleotides: 6. The chain's CDR3 is CASSPPGQGDTEAFF. The DNA for the CDR3 is TGTGCCAGCAGTCCGCCCGGACAGGGGGACACTGAAGCTTTCTTT.

The chain carries TRBV11-3 and TRBJ1-6; the D gene is possibly TRBD1 (5 bases). CDR1 is SGHNT, CDR2 YENEEA, per germline. V lost 5 bases and J lost 0, with 14 bases in between. CDR3 size: 17 residues. This CDR3 reads CASSDFDSSSYNSPLHF. The CDR3 DNA is TGTGCCAGCAGCGATTTTGACAGTAGCTCCTATAATTCACCCCTCCACTTT. The entire variable domain, with the rest obtained from reference TRBV11-3 and TRBJ1-6, is as follows: EAGVVQSPRYKIIEKKQPVAFWCNPISGHNTLYWYLQNLGQGPELLIRYENEEAVDDSQLPKDRFSAERLKGVDSTLKIQPAELGDSAVYLCASSDFDSSSYNSPLHFGNGTRLTVT.

This clonotype was counted a few times. The gene calls are TRBV27 and TRBJ1-1, with D unclear. Looked up from germline, CDR1 is MNHEY and CDR2 is SMNVEV (reference sequence). V lost 2 bases and J 4 bases, leaving 8 bases between the germline ends. The CDR3 contains 13 residues. CDR3 coding DNA: TGTGCCAGCAGTTTAAGACCCTCCACTGAAGCTTTCTTT. This sequence encodes CASSLRPSTEAFF.